The 3 T cell receptor beta chains below all came from one sample that was sequenced in a study of shared clonotypes between healthy human individuals. Generated by immunoSEQ multiplex PCR, the TCRdb table keeps only in-frame clones and is missing some. This table has around 560,000 clones, 90% to 95% appearing once. In the naive CD8 group, cells lacked CD45RO and were positively selected for CCR7, so terminally differentiated effector memory CD45RA+ cells were left out. The sample consisted of naive CD8+ T cells sorted from blood. The origin of the receptors is a woman in her thirties in good health.

The chain joins TRBV6-5 to TRBJ2-1, with a possible D match to TRBD2 (6 bases). V gave up 6 bases and J gave up 6 bases, with 12 bases separating them. The length of the CDR3 is 13 residues. Looked up from germline, CDR1 is MNHEY and CDR2 is SVGAGI. DNA of the CDR3: TGTGCCAGCAGCCTCGGGGGAGTCAATGAGCAGTTCTTC. Its translation: CASSLGGVNEQFF.

V gene TRBV7-2 combines with J gene TRBJ2-1; no firm D call. Germline V gene sequence: CDR1 SGHTA, CDR2 FQGNSA. V was shortened by 2 bases and J by 7 bases, with 9 bases between the two germline ends. The length of the CDR3 is 13 residues. This chain's CDR3 is CASSLSQWNEQFF. The CDR3 region has the DNA TGTGCCAGCAGCTTATCCCAATGGAATGAGCAGTTCTTC.

The rearrangement links TRBV9 to TRBJ1-2; D ambiguous. The CDR3 is made up of 15 amino acids. CDR1 is SGDLS, CDR2 YYNGEE, per germline. Trimming stripped 3 bases from V and 4 bases from J, with 16 bases between. The CDR3 spells CASSARLTEPYGYTF. Written as DNA, the CDR3 is TGTGCCAGCAGCGCCCGCCTAACGGAACCCTATGGCTACACCTTC.